Each of the 7 T cell receptor beta chains below was sequenced from the same sample in a study of cytomegalovirus exposure and HLA in healthy donors (dated by TCRdb to about 2017). Library method: the immunoSEQ multiplex PCR assay. For the multiplex PCR, a mixture combining 60 forward primers for TCR Vbeta segments and 13 reverse primers for TCR Jbeta segments was used. Entries here come from immuneACCESS through TCRdb and include only in-frame sequences with V and J called. Some clones fail to appear in such tables; in the studies checked, an unresolved V gene covers under half of the shortfall, and the cause of the remainder is unknown. Recorded for this sample are 150,000 to 200,000 clones; around 72% of them occurred a single time. The ten largest clones represent 6.5% to 9% of the sample. Material: PBMCs. The source of these receptors is a woman aged 35 to 49 in good health and CMV-seropositive.

The chain recombines TRBV15 with TRBJ2-7, with 12 bases fitting TRBD2. The CDR3 totals 15 residues. Per the germline V gene, CDR1 is LNHNV and CDR2 is YYDKDF (reference sequence). V dropped 0 bases and J dropped 6; count of bases not matched to a gene: 3. Here the CDR3 reads CATSRELAGGVEQYF. For the CDR3, the DNA is TGTGCCACCAGCAGAGAACTAGCGGGGGGTGTCGAGCAGTACTTC. Together with reference TRBV15 and TRBJ2-7, the CDR3 gives the full variable domain: DAMVIQNPRYQVTQFGKPVTLSCSQTLNHNVMYWYQQKSSQAPKLLFHYYDKDFNNEADTPDNFQSRRPNTSFCFLDIRSPGLGDTAMYLCATSRELAGGVEQYFGPGTRLTVT.

The chain recombines TRBV5-1 with TRBJ2-3; 8 bases align to TRBD1. The V and J ends lost 3 bases and 2 bases, in that order; junction bases with no gene match: 5. The germline gives CDR1 SGHRS, CDR2 YFSETQ. This CDR3 is built from 15 residues. As DNA, the CDR3 is TGCGCCAGCAGCTCCCAGGGGGCACCCACAGATACGCAGTATTTT. Its translation is CASSSQGAPTDTQYF. Drawing the rest from reference TRBV5-1 and TRBJ2-3, the complete variable domain is KAGVTQTPRYLIKTRGQQVTLSCSPISGHRSVSWYQQTPGQGLQFLFEYFSETQRNKGNFPGRFSGRQFSNSRSEMNVSTLELGDSALYLCASSSQGAPTDTQYFGPGTRLTVL.

The chain has TRBV28 and TRBJ1-6; D is perhaps TRBD1 (6 bases). The germline gives CDR1 MDHEN, CDR2 SYDVKM. V was trimmed by 4 bases and J by 7 bases, leaving 11 bases between them. This CDR3 is built from 14 residues. Here the CDR3 reads CASSSQGLNSPLHF. CDR3 bases: TGTGCCAGCAGTTCGCAGGGGCTCAATTCACCCCTCCACTTT.

This clone was seen a single time. CDR3: CAISDRPNEKLFF. CDR3 sequence (DNA): TGTGCCATCAGCGACAGGCCTAATGAAAAACTGTTTTTT. The chain has TRBV10-3 and TRBJ1-4; the D gene is possibly TRBD1 (6 bases). Trimming took 6 bases from V and 3 from J, leaving 8 bases between them. The CDR3 is 13 amino acids. Per the germline V gene, CDR1 is ENHRY and CDR2 is SYGVKD.

The chain employs TRBV7-3 and TRBJ1-1; D is undetermined. The germline V gene encodes CDR1 SGHTA and CDR2 FQGTGA. The CDR3 has 14 residues. The V and J ends lost 0 bases and 3 bases respectively, with 8 bases between them. CDR3 amino acids: CASSLTVGDTEAFF. The CDR3 DNA reads TGTGCCAGCAGCTTAACGGTGGGAGACACTGAAGCTTTCTTT.

The chain combines TRBV7-2 with TRBJ2-1; D gene unclear. The CDR3 is 15 amino acids. CDR1 is SGHTA, CDR2 FQGNSA, per germline. The V end lost 0 bases, the J end lost 9 bases, and 15 bases lay between the germline ends. CDR3 in DNA: TGTGCCAGCAGCTTAGCTGGCGGCGTAAGTAGTGAGCAGTTCTTC. Translating it yields CASSLAGGVSSEQFF.

This clone was counted only a few times. The J gene is TRBJ1-3, the V gene TRBV11-2; D call uncertain. Germline CDR1 SGHAT, CDR2 FQNNGV. This CDR3 spans 16 amino acids. V was pared by 5 bases and J by 0 bases, with 14 bases between. The DNA of the CDR3 is TGTGCCAGCAGCCACGGGCGGGGATTCTCTGGAAACACCATATATTTT. Encoded protein: CASSHGRGFSGNTIYF.